A single TCR beta chain is shown here with its context. Method: immunoSEQ multiplex PCR; TCRdb's copy keeps in-frame clones and lacks some. Among approximately 90,000 clones listed, 75% to 80% were seen once. The record originates from a study of cytotoxic CD8 clonotypes in ibrutinib-treated CLL. J lost 9 bases, V lost 5 bases, and 15 bases had no gene match. Germline CDR1 is SGHTA and CDR2 is FQGTGA. This CDR3 has 16 residues. This clonotype was obtained from a human donor with chronic lymphocytic leukemia. Specimen: PBMCs, collected after 24 months of ibrutinib treatment. This rearrangement joins TRBV7-3 to TRBJ2-1; 8 bases agree with TRBD2. CDR3 DNA: TGTGCCAGCAGCCTCGGGGGGAGCGGGAGAGCGGGTGAGCAGTTCTTC. This codes for CASSLGGSGRAGEQFF.